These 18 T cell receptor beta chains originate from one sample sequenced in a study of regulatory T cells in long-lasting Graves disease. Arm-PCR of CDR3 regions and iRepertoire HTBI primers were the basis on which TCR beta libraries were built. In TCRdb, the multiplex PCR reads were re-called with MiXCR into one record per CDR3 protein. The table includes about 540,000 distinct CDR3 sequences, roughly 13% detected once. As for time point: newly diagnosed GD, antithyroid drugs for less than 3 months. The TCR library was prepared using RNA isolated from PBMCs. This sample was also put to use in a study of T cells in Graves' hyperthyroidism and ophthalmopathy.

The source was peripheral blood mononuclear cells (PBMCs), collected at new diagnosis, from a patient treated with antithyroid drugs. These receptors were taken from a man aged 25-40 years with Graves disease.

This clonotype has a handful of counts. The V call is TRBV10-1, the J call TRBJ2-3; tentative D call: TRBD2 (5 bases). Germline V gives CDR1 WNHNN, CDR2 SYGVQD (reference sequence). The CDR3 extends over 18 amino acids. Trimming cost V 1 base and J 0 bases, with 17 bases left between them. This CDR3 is CASSELTTTLPSTDTQYF. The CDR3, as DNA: TGCGCCAGCAGTGAGTTGACTACAACACTCCCTAGCACAGATACGCAGTATTTT.

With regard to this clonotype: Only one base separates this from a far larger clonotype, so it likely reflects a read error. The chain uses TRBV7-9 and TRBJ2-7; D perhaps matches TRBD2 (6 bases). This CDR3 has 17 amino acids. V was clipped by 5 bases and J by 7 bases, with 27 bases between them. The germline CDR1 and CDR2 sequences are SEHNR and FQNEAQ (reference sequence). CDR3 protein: CASSRHSGAASYNEQYF. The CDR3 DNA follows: TGTGCCAGCAGCCGACATAGCGGAGCAGCCTCCTACAATGAGCAGTACTTC.

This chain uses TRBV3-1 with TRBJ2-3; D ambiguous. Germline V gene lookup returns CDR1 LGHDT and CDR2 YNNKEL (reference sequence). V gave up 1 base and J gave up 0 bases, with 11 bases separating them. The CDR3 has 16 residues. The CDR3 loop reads CASSQGLGVSTDTQYF. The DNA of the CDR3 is TGTGCCAGCAGCCAAGGTCTTGGAGTTAGCACAGATACGCAGTATTTT.

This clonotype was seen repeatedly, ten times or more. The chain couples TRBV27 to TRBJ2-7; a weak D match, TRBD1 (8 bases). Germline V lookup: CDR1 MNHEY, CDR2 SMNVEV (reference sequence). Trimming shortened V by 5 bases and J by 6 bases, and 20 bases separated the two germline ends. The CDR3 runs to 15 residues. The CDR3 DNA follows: TGTGCCAGCAGTCCCAGGACAGGGAGGGTAGGCGAGCAGTACTTC. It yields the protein CASSPRTGRVGEQYF.

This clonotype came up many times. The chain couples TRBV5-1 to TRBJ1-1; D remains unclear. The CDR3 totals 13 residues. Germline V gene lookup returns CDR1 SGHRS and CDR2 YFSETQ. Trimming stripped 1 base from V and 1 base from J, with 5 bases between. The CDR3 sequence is CASSLLGNTEAFF. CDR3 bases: TGCGCCAGCAGCTTGTTGGGGAACACTGAAGCTTTCTTT.

The CDR3 reads CASTDFGTSGSYEQFF. For the CDR3, the DNA is TGTGCCAGCACGGATTTCGGGACTAGCGGGAGCTATGAGCAGTTCTTC. The chain links TRBV6-1 to TRBJ2-1, with 14 bases lining up with TRBD2. The CDR3 sequence is 16 residues long. The junction had 10 bases not matched to a gene; V was cut back by 7 bases and J by 8 bases. Germline V gene data show CDR1 as MNHNS and CDR2 as SASEGT.

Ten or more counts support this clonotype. The CDR3 bases are TGTGCCTGGAGTGTACAGCTAACAGGGGTAGGAGGCTACACCTTC. Translated: CAWSVQLTGVGGYTF. V is TRBV30 and J is TRBJ1-2; 7 bases are shared with TRBD1. Germline-derived CDR1 and CDR2 are GTSNPN and SVGIG (reference sequence). V shed 0 bases, J shed 8 bases, and the junction held 12 bases outside the gene matches. This CDR3 has 15 residues.

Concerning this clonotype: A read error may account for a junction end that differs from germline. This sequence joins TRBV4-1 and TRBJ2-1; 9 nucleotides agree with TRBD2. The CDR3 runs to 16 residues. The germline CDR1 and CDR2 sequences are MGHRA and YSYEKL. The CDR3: CASSRYAGGQENEQFF. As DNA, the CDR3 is TGTGCCAGCAGCCGGTACGCGGGAGGGCAGGAGAATGAGCAGTTCTTC.

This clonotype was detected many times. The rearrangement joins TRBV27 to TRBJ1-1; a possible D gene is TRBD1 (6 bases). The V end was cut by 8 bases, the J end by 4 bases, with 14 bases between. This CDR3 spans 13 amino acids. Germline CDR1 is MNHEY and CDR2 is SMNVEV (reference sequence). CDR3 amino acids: CASGLQGPTEAFF. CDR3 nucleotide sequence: TGTGCCAGCGGACTACAGGGTCCCACTGAAGCTTTCTTT.

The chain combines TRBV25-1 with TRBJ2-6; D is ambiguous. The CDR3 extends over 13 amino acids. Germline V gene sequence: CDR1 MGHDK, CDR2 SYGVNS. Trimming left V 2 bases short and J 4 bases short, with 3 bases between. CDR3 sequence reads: CASSEAGANVLTF. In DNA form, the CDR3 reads TGTGCCAGCAGTGAAGCCGGGGCCAACGTCCTGACTTTC.

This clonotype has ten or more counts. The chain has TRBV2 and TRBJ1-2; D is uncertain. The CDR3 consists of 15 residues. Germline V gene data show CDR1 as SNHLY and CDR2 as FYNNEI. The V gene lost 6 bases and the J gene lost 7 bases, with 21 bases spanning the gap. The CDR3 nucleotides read TGTGCCAGCAGGCAGCCGGAGAGGACGGCCTTTGGCTACACCTTC. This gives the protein CASRQPERTAFGYTF.

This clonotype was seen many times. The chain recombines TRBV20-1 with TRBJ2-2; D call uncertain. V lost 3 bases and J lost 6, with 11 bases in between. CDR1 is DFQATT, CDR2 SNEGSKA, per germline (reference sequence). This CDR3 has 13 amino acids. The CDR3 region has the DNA TGCAGTGCTAGTTCGGTCGCGGCCGGGGAGCTGTTTTTT. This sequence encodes CSASSVAAGELFF.

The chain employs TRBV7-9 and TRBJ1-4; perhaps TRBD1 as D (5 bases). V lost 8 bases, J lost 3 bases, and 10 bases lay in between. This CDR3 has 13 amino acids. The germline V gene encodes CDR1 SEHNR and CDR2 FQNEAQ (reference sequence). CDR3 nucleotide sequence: TGTGCCAGCGGGCAGGGAGCTAATGAAAAACTGTTTTTT. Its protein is CASGQGANEKLFF.

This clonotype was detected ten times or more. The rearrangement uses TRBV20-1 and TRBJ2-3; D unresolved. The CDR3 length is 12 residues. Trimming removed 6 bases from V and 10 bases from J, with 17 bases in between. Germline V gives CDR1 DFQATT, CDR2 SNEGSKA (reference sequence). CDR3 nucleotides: TGCAGTGCCCCGTGGCAAAGAGCTGCGCAGTATTTT. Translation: CSAPWQRAAQYF.

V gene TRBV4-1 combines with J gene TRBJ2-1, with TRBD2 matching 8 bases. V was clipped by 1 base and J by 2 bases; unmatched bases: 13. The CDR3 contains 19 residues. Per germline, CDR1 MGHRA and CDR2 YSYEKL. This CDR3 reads CASSQVRSSGFLTYNEQFF. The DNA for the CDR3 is TGCGCCAGCAGCCAAGTTAGGTCTAGCGGGTTCTTAACCTACAATGAGCAGTTCTTC.

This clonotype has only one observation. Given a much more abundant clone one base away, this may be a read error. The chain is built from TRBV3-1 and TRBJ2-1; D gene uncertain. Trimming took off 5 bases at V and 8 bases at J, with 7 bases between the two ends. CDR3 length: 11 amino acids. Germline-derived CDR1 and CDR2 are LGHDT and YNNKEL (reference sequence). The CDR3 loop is CASSTMDEQFF. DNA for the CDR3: TGTGCCAGCAGCACTATGGATGAGCAGTTCTTC.

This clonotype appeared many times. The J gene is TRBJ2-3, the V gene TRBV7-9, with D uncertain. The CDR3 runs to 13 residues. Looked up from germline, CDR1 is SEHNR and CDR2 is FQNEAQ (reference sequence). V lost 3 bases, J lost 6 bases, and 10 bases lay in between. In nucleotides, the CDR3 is TGTGCCAGCAGCTTCCGTGAAATCGATACGCAGTATTTT. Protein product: CASSFREIDTQYF.

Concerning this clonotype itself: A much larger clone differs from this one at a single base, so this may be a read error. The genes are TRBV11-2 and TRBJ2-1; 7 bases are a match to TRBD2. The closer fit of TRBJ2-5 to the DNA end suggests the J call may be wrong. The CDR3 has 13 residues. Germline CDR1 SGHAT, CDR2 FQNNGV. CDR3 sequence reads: CASGHPGGVAQYF. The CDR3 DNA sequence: TGTGCCAGCGGCCATCCTGGGGGGGTCGCCCAGTACTTC.